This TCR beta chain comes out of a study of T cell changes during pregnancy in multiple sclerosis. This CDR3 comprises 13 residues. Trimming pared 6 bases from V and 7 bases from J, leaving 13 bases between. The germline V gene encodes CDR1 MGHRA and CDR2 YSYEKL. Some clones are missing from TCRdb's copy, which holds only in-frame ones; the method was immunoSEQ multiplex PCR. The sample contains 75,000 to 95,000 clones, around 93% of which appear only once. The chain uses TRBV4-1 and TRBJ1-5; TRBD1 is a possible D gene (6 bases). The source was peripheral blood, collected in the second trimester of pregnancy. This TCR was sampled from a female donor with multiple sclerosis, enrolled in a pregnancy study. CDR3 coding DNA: TGCGCCAGCAGTCACCAGGGGAAACAGCCCCAGCATTTT. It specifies CASSHQGKQPQHF.